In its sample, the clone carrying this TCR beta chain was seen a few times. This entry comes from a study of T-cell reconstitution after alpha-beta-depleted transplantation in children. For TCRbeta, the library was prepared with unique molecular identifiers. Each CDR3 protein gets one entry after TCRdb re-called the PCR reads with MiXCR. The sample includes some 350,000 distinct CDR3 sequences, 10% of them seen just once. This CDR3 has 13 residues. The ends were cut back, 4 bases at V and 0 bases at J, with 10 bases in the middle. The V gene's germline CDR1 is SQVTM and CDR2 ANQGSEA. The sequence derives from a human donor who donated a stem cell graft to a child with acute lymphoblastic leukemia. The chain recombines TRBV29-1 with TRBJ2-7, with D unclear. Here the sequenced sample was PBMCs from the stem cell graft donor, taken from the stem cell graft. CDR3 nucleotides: TGCAGCGTTGGGACCCCGAGCTCCTACGAGCAGTACTTC. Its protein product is CSVGTPSSYEQYF.